This T cell receptor (beta chain) was retrieved from a study of shared clonotypes between healthy human individuals. This clone was found once. What it binds is not known. The germline V gene has CDR1 MGHRA and CDR2 YSYEKL. Unmatched junction bases numbered 12, after V lost 3 bases and J lost 0 bases. The CDR3 runs to 18 residues. Repertoires were generated with immunoSEQ multiplex PCR, while TCRdb's copy carries only in-frame clones and drops some. In the table there are approximately 2,000,000 clones, 85% to 95% of which are singletons. Findings and limits, study-wide: Some clonotypes were shared by all four sorted-subset donors, while others were not shared. The non-shared ones had lower generation probabilities than the shared ones.

The naive CD8 subset, CD45RO-negative cells positively selected for CCR7, excluded terminally differentiated effector memory CD45RA+ cells. This chain uses TRBV4-1 with TRBJ2-7; 9 nucleotides line up with TRBD1. Input material: naive CD8+ T cells from PBMCs. This receptor was identified in a man younger than 35 in good health. Some clones in this sample may be carry-over from other donors' samples. The CDR3 protein is CASSQAFPGTGTSYEQYF. In DNA form, the CDR3 reads TGCGCCAGCAGCCAGGCATTCCCTGGGACAGGGACCTCCTACGAGCAGTACTTC.